This T cell receptor (beta chain) is from a study of T cell repertoires in cytomegalovirus infection. The wider study: Both a matching HLA type and CMV infection were indicated by public TCR beta signatures.

Whole-study results and caveats: CMV-specific TCR beta clonotypes restricted by HLA-C were the ones dominating the ex vivo response.

The ends were cut back, 5 bases at V and 2 bases at J, with 6 bases in the middle. Germline V gene sequence: CDR1 MNHEY, CDR2 SMNVEV (reference sequence). The CDR3 consists of 12 residues. Each CDR3 protein gets one entry after TCRdb re-called the reads with MiXCR. The data show a few hundred thousand distinct CDR3 sequences, 22% seen once. This clonotype turned up a few times. The antigen is unknown. Sequencing input: CD8+ T cells from PBMCs. The receptor's source is a human donor in good health (CMV status not recorded). Some clones in this sample may be carry-over from other donors' samples. The chain links TRBV27 to TRBJ1-1; unclear D gene. The CDR3 protein is CASSDRNTEAFF. For the CDR3, the DNA is TGTGCCAGCAGTGATCGAAACACTGAAGCTTTCTTT.